This entry lists 2 T cell receptor beta chains sequenced from one sample in a study of blood T cell repertoires in COVID-19. Sequencing used immunoSEQ multiplex PCR; TCRdb keeps in-frame clones, though not all of them. The profile shows some 200,000 clones, roughly 84% of them singletons. The sample comprised peripheral blood. The receptors were sampled from a woman aged 55-70 years with acute or convalescent COVID-19.

The gene calls are TRBV6-2 or TRBV6-3 and TRBJ1-2; TRBD1 matches at 9 bases. CDR3 size: 12 residues. V dropped 6 bases and J dropped 7; count of bases not matched to a gene: 3. Per the germline V gene, CDR1 is MNHEY and CDR2 is SVGEGT. The CDR3 protein is CASSRTGVGYTF. The DNA of the CDR3 is TGTGCCAGCAGCCGGACAGGGGTTGGCTACACCTTC.

The chain employs TRBV19 and TRBJ2-1; TRBD2 agrees at 10 bases. Trimming at V came to 3 bases and at J to 14 bases, leaving 16 bases not matched to a gene. Germline V gene sequence: CDR1 LNHDA, CDR2 SQIVND (reference sequence). This CDR3 is 16 amino acids long. The CDR3 here is CASSMAAEDSGGQKFF. The CDR3 bases are TGTGCCAGTAGTATGGCTGCGGAGGATAGCGGGGGGCAAAAGTTCTTC. The full variable domain, rest sourced from reference TRBV19 and TRBJ2-1, is DGGITQSPKYLFRKEGQNVTLSCEQNLNHDAMYWYRQDPGQGLRLIYYSQIVNDFQKGDIAEGYSVSREKKESFPLTVTSAQKNPTAFYLCASSMAAEDSGGQKFFGPGTRLTVL.